These 19 T cell receptor beta chains were all obtained from the same sample, sequenced in a study of control samples from healthy donors and cancer patients. The method was immunoSEQ multiplex PCR; TCRdb's version includes in-frame clones alone and lacks a portion of them. The sample lists 120,000 or so clones; more than 70% were seen once. What was sequenced was blood. The receptors stem from a man between 60 and 75 years old in good health.

This chain links TRBV6-5 with TRBJ2-7; TRBD1 matches at 7 bases. V lost 0 bases, J lost 2 bases, and 4 bases stayed unmatched. This CDR3 has 15 amino acids. Germline V CDR1 and CDR2: MNHEY, SVGAGI. Here the CDR3 reads CASSYSRQGAYEQYF. The DNA for the CDR3 is TGTGCCAGCAGTTACTCGAGACAGGGTGCCTACGAGCAGTACTTC.

The chain carries TRBV6-4 and TRBJ1-6, with unresolved D. The CDR3 runs 13 residues. V lost 3 bases to trimming and J lost 11 bases, with 11 bases between them. Germline V gives CDR1 MRHNA, CDR2 SNTAGT. The CDR3 loop is CASSEALGPPLHF. The CDR3 coding sequence is TGTGCCAGCAGTGAGGCGTTAGGGCCACCCCTCCACTTT.

V gene TRBV2 combines with J gene TRBJ1-6; 7 positions agree with TRBD1. Per germline, CDR1 SNHLY and CDR2 FYNNEI. The CDR3 consists of 14 residues. J was trimmed by 5 bases and V by 6 bases; bases with no gene match: 4. The CDR3 nucleotides are TGTGCCAGCAGCCTGGGGACAGATAATTCACCCCTCCACTTT. Translation gives CASSLGTDNSPLHF.

J is TRBJ1-2 and V is TRBV5-4, with 7 bases fitting TRBD1. The CDR3 is 14 amino acids. V was clipped by 4 bases and J by 9 bases; unmatched bases: 12. From germline, CDR1 is SGHNT and CDR2 YYREEE (reference sequence). The CDR3 bases are TGTGCCAGCAGCCCAGGACAGGACCTATGGAGCTACACCTTC. Translated, it gives CASSPGQDLWSYTF.

This chain connects TRBV2 to TRBJ2-7; D not certain. The CDR3 spans 16 residues. CDR1 and CDR2 from the germline V gene are SNHLY and FYNNEI. Between the trimmed V and J ends, which lost 0 bases and 1 base, there was a span of 13 bases. In DNA form, the CDR3 reads TGTGCCAGCAGTGAAGCGCACGTAGGCGGTTCCTACGAGCAGTACTTC. Protein product: CASSEAHVGGSYEQYF. The variable domain in full, with the rest retrieved from reference TRBV2 and TRBJ2-7, is EPEVTQTPSHQVTQMGQEVILRCVPISNHLYFYWYRQILGQKVEFLVSFYNNEISEKSEIFDDQFSVERPDGSNFTLKIRSTKLEDSAMYFCASSEAHVGGSYEQYFGPGTRLTVT.

The rearrangement joins TRBV29-1 to TRBJ2-7; weak D call: TRBD2 (5 bases). The V end lost 3 bases, the J end lost 6 bases, and 9 bases lay between the germline ends. Germline loops: CDR1 SQVTM, CDR2 ANQGSEA. The CDR3 covers 11 residues. DNA of the CDR3: TGCAGCGTTGACGGGGTTCCCGAGCAGTACTTC. This codes for CSVDGVPEQYF.

The table lists this clone with a few counts. V and J are TRBV29-1 and TRBJ2-2, with 8 bases that match TRBD1. Unmatched junction bases numbered 3, after V lost 3 bases and J lost 0 bases. Germline V gene data show CDR1 as SQVTM and CDR2 as ANQGSEA. This CDR3 contains 15 residues. The CDR3 bases are TGCAGCGTTGAGAAGACAGGGGCGAACACCGGGGAGCTGTTTTTT. Its translation is CSVEKTGANTGELFF.

This chain uses TRBV19 with TRBJ1-1; D is perhaps TRBD1 (5 bases). The CDR3 consists of 13 residues. From germline, CDR1 is LNHDA and CDR2 SQIVND (reference sequence). V lost 6 bases and J lost 4, with 12 bases in between. This CDR3 is CASRNTRGTEAFF. CDR3 nucleotide sequence: TGTGCCAGTAGAAACACGAGGGGCACTGAAGCTTTCTTT. The whole variable domain, filled in from reference TRBV19 and TRBJ1-1, reads DGGITQSPKYLFRKEGQNVTLSCEQNLNHDAMYWYRQDPGQGLRLIYYSQIVNDFQKGDIAEGYSVSREKKESFPLTVTSAQKNPTAFYLCASRNTRGTEAFFGQGTRLTVV.

This sequence joins TRBV2 and TRBJ2-2; no clear D gene. Trimming pared 2 bases from V and 4 bases from J, leaving 8 bases between. The germline gives CDR1 SNHLY, CDR2 FYNNEI. The CDR3 consists of 14 residues. This CDR3 reads CASSESLRTGELFF. In DNA form, the CDR3 reads TGTGCCAGCAGTGAAAGCCTCCGCACCGGGGAGCTGTTTTTT.

J is TRBJ2-7 and V is TRBV6-6; 11 bases line up with TRBD2. Germline CDR1 reads MNHNY; CDR2 reads SVGAGI (reference sequence). The junction had 14 bases not matched to a gene; V was cut back by 5 bases and J by 2 bases. This CDR3 has 18 amino acids. In DNA, the CDR3 is TGTGCCAGCAGTCGACTGCCCGTTCCGGGACTAGCGGCCTACGAGCAGTACTTC. Translating gives CASSRLPVPGLAAYEQYF.

V is TRBV28 and J is TRBJ1-2; 9 positions agree with TRBD1. The V and J ends lost 2 bases and 3 bases, in that order; junction bases with no gene match: 13. CDR3 length equals 18 residues. In germline, CDR1 is MDHEN, CDR2 SYDVKM. In DNA, the CDR3 is TGTGCCAGCAGTTTAGGGGGACAGGGCCTTGTGGGGGACTATGGCTACACCTTC. It encodes CASSLGGQGLVGDYGYTF.

V is TRBV28 and J is TRBJ2-2, with D maybe TRBD1 (5 bases). CDR3 length: 16 amino acids. The V end was cut by 4 bases, the J end by 7 bases, with 19 bases between. Germline V lookup: CDR1 MDHEN, CDR2 SYDVKM. CDR3 in amino acids: CASSSPFSPQGGELFF. The CDR3 DNA is TGTGCCAGCAGTTCCCCATTTAGTCCCCAGGGCGGGGAGCTGTTTTTT.

The chain links TRBV7-8 to TRBJ1-6, with D unclear. V lost 7 bases, J lost 0 bases, and 16 bases lay in between. From germline, CDR1 is SGHVS and CDR2 FQNEAQ. This CDR3 region has 17 residues. Here the CDR3 DNA reads TGTGCCAGCACCCTGTCGGCCGCTTCCTCCTATAATTCACCCCTCCACTTT. It encodes CASTLSAASSYNSPLHF.

J is TRBJ1-2 and V is TRBV9, with D possibly matching TRBD1 (6 bases). The CDR3 sequence is 14 residues long. V lost 0 bases to trimming and J lost 7 bases, with 13 bases between them. Germline CDR1 and CDR2: SGDLS and YYNGEE. Here the CDR3 DNA reads TGTGCCAGCAGCGTAGAGGAGACAGGCAGTGGCTACACCTTC. Translated, it gives CASSVEETGSGYTF.

J is TRBJ1-3 and V is TRBV3-1 (or the pseudogene TRBV3-2); D remains unclear. The V gene lost 3 bases and the J gene lost 2 bases, with 17 bases spanning the gap. The CDR3 extends over 17 amino acids. Germline-derived CDR1 and CDR2 are LGHDT and YNNKEL (reference sequence). The CDR3: CASSQAPSGLAGNTIYF. DNA for the CDR3: TGTGCCAGCAGCCAGGCCCCAAGTGGATTGGCTGGAAACACCATATATTTT.

The J gene is TRBJ2-2, the V gene TRBV7-8; the D gene could be TRBD1 or TRBD2 (7 bases each). Germline values: CDR1 SGHVS, CDR2 FQNEAQ. This CDR3 has 19 residues. V was clipped by 1 base and J by 3 bases, with 21 bases between them. CDR3 nucleotides: TGTGCCAGCAGCTTAGACCAGGGGGGGAGGTTCCGTGACACCGGGGAGCTGTTTTTT. Translation: CASSLDQGGRFRDTGELFF.

The rearrangement links TRBV19 to TRBJ2-7; perhaps D is TRBD1 or TRBD2 (5 bases each). CDR1 and CDR2 (germline): LNHDA, SQIVND (reference sequence). There are 14 residues in the CDR3. Trimming took off 4 bases at V and 0 bases at J, with 10 bases between the two ends. The DNA for the CDR3 is TGTGCCAGTAGTAAGGGGCTAGCCTCCTACGAGCAGTACTTC. Its translation is CASSKGLASYEQYF.

The CDR3 spells CASSQDPGGVYNEQFF. The CDR3 DNA sequence: TGCGCCAGCAGCCAAGATCCCGGGGGGGTTTACAATGAGCAGTTCTTC. The V call is TRBV4-3, the J call TRBJ2-1, with TRBD2 matching over 8 bases. The CDR3 runs 16 residues. The V segment lost 0 bases and the J segment 4 bases; nucleotides outside the gene matches: 5. The V gene's germline CDR1 is LGHNA and CDR2 YSLEER.

The rearrangement joins TRBV7-3 to TRBJ2-6, with 8 bases that match TRBD2. The CDR3 has 16 amino acids. Germline V lookup: CDR1 SGHTA, CDR2 FQGTGA. J was trimmed by 2 bases and V by 2 bases; bases with no gene match: 2. CDR3 DNA sequence: TGTGCCAGCAGCTTACAGCGGGGGCCTGGGGCCAACGTCCTGACTTTC. Amino acids: CASSLQRGPGANVLTF.